The 26 T cell receptor beta chains below all came from one sample that was sequenced in a study of Graves' ophthalmopathy and Graves' hyperthyroidism. TCR beta CDR3 amplification used RNA transcripts. HTBI primers primed a first-round RT-PCR, and a second-round multiplex PCR followed. TCRdb reprocessed the multiplex PCR reads via MiXCR and lists one record per CDR3 protein. The table has 660,000 or so distinct CDR3 sequences, about 41% seen once. Material for sequencing was peripheral blood. These receptors came from an adult man with Graves' ophthalmopathy.

This clonotype was detected many times. The rearrangement joins TRBV7-9 to TRBJ2-6; D uncertain. The germline V gene encodes CDR1 SEHNR and CDR2 FQNEAQ (reference sequence). Trimming took off 2 bases at V and 0 bases at J, with 17 bases between the two ends. The CDR3 totals 19 residues. CDR3 sequence (DNA): TGTGCCAGCAGCTTACAGCAGGCCTTACTTATCTCTGGGGCCAACGTCCTGACTTTC. This gives the protein CASSLQQALLISGANVLTF.

This clonotype turned up a few times. V is TRBV30 and J is TRBJ2-7; 8 positions match TRBD2. Unmatched junction bases numbered 3, after V lost 0 bases and J lost 2 bases. Germline-derived CDR1 and CDR2 are GTSNPN and SVGIG (reference sequence). The CDR3 contains 14 residues. CDR3 amino acids: CAWSVASGPYEQYF. CDR3 DNA: TGTGCCTGGAGTGTCGCTAGCGGGCCCTACGAGCAGTACTTC.

This chain links TRBV29-1 with TRBJ2-1, with D maybe TRBD2 (6 bases). In germline, CDR1 is SQVTM, CDR2 ANQGSEA. V shed 7 bases and J shed 7 bases, with 20 bases lying between them. CDR3 length: 14 amino acids. Written as DNA, the CDR3 is TGCAGCGGCCGTAGCGGTAAAAGGGAGAATGAGCAGTTCTTC. Translated, it gives CSGRSGKRENEQFF.

There are many counts of this clonotype. The chain uses TRBV20-1 and TRBJ1-5; 9 bases are a match to TRBD1. CDR1 and CDR2 from the germline V gene are DFQATT and SNEGSKA (reference sequence). Trimming removed 5 bases from V and 4 bases from J; junction bases left unmatched: 3. CDR3 length: 13 residues. The CDR3, as DNA: TGCAGTGCTGGACAGGGGCCAAATCAGCCCCAGCATTTT. Translating gives CSAGQGPNQPQHF.

On this clonotype: Given the absence of the conserved phenylalanine or tryptophan at the CDR3 end, a read error is likely. Because the CDR3's place on the DNA is in doubt, the DNA is left out and the CDR3 is given as listed by TCRdb. This chain connects TRBV12-3 or TRBV12-4 to TRBJ2-6. The CDR3 is 8 residues long, counting both termini. CDR3 loop: CASSFGTS.

In its sample, this clonotype was seen many times. This chain links TRBV7-8 with TRBJ1-4; D is uncertain. Between the trimmed V and J ends, which lost 4 bases and 6 bases, there was a span of 12 bases. The CDR3 sequence is 14 residues long. Germline values: CDR1 SGHVS, CDR2 FQNEAQ. CDR3 DNA sequence: TGTGCCAGCAGCTCGGACGAGAGTTATGAAAAACTGTTTTTT. Amino acid sequence: CASSSDESYEKLFF.

With respect to this clonotype: One base away lies a much larger clone, so this may be a sequencing read error. Since no conserved phenylalanine or tryptophan closes the CDR3, a read error is the likely cause. The gene calls are TRBV11-2 and TRBJ2-7, with TRBD2 identical over 11 bases. The ends lost 3 bases at V and 3 bases at J; junction bases unmatched: 4. From germline, CDR1 is SGHAT and CDR2 FQNNGV. The CDR3 loop spans 15 amino acids. The CDR3 reads CASSLGGLAGYEQYL. The CDR3 DNA follows: TGTGCCAGCAGCTTGGGCGGACTAGCGGGCTACGAGCAGTACCTC.

This clonotype has at least ten counts. This chain connects TRBV10-3 to TRBJ1-1, with a tentative D call TRBD1 (5 bases). CDR1 and CDR2 (germline): ENHRY, SYGVKD. There are 14 residues in the CDR3. The V end lost 3 bases, the J end lost 3 bases, and 11 bases lay between the germline ends. The CDR3 DNA sequence: TGTGCCATCAGTGAAAACCAGGGAGACACTGAAGCTTTCTTT. Residues: CAISENQGDTEAFF.

This clonotype was found many times. V usage is TRBV7-9 and J usage is TRBJ2-2; D gene unclear. Germline V gives CDR1 SEHNR, CDR2 FQNEAQ (reference sequence). The V end was cut by 0 bases, the J end by 7 bases, with 3 bases between. This CDR3 comprises 12 residues. CDR3 in amino acids: CASSLASGELFF. Here the CDR3 DNA reads TGTGCCAGCAGCTTAGCGAGCGGGGAGCTGTTTTTT.

The genes are TRBV7-9 and TRBJ2-2; TRBD2 aligns across 9 bases. Germline loops: CDR1 SEHNR, CDR2 FQNEAQ (reference sequence). The CDR3 length is 19 residues. V shed 5 bases, J shed 5 bases, and the junction held 18 bases outside the gene matches. The CDR3 DNA reads TGTGCCAGCAGCGCCCCCGGTCTAGCGGGACCACGGGGGACCGGGGAGCTGTTTTTT. This encodes CASSAPGLAGPRGTGELFF.

V and J are TRBV19 and TRBJ1-4; D not certain. V lost 4 bases to trimming and J lost 4 bases, with 10 bases between them. Per the germline V gene, CDR1 is LNHDA and CDR2 is SQIVND (reference sequence). The CDR3 is 14 residues long. The CDR3 DNA follows: TGTGCCAGTAGTACGTTGCAATTTAATGAAAAACTGTTTTTT. Translation: CASSTLQFNEKLFF.

This clonotype was detected only a few times. CDR3 coding DNA: TGTGCCAGCAGTTTTCTCCTGACTAGCGGGGTCTACGAGCAGTACTTC. Translated, it gives CASSFLLTSGVYEQYF. This chain links TRBV6-5 with TRBJ2-7; TRBD2 agrees at 11 bases. CDR1 and CDR2 (germline): MNHEY, SVGAGI. V gave up 4 bases and J gave up 3 bases; unmatched junction bases: 8. The CDR3 loop spans 16 amino acids.

Written as DNA, the CDR3 is TGCAGCGTTCAGCGGGGGGGCACAGATACGCAGTATTTT. This gives the protein CSVQRGGTDTQYF. This rearrangement joins TRBV29-1 to TRBJ2-3, with TRBD2 matching over 9 bases. The CDR3 is made up of 13 amino acids. V was pared by 5 bases and J by 1 base, with 1 base of the junction left unmatched. Germline V gene lookup returns CDR1 SQVTM and CDR2 ANQGSEA.

This clonotype has more than one count but fewer than ten. The rearrangement uses TRBV5-1 and TRBJ2-7; D gene ambiguous. This CDR3 spans 12 amino acids. V was cut by 4 bases and J by 2 bases, with 7 bases left in between. CDR1 is SGHRS and CDR2 is YFSETQ in the germline V gene. As DNA, the CDR3 is TGCGCCAGCAGCCTACACCCCTACGAGCAGTACTTC. Translating it yields CASSLHPYEQYF.

This clonotype has at least ten counts. The rearrangement joins TRBV7-9 to TRBJ1-1, with D unresolved. The CDR3 has 15 amino acids. Looked up from germline, CDR1 is SEHNR and CDR2 is FQNEAQ (reference sequence). The V gene lost 1 base and the J gene lost 5 bases, with 14 bases spanning the gap. The CDR3 sequence is CASSLVVAGKTEAFF. In DNA, the CDR3 is TGTGCCAGCAGCTTAGTTGTGGCAGGCAAAACTGAAGCTTTCTTT.

There are many counts of this clonotype. V and J are TRBV11-2 and TRBJ2-5; D is unclear. This CDR3 has 15 residues. CDR1 is SGHAT and CDR2 is FQNNGV in the germline V gene. Trimming pared 0 bases from V and 0 bases from J, leaving 8 bases between. This CDR3 is CASSLDHGHQETQYF. CDR3 nucleotides: TGTGCCAGCAGCTTAGATCATGGACACCAAGAGACCCAGTACTTC.

This clonotype was detected a few times. The chain combines TRBV20-1 with TRBJ2-7; TRBD2 might be the D (7 bases). CDR3 length equals 15 residues. Trimming removed 4 bases at V and 4 bases at J, with 20 bases between. The germline CDR1 and CDR2 sequences are DFQATT and SNEGSKA (reference sequence). In DNA, the CDR3 is TGCAGTGCTAAAGGGGGGGCAGGACCCTATTACGAGCAGTACTTC. Translated, it gives CSAKGGAGPYYEQYF.

This clonotype appeared a few times. The chain has TRBV12-5 and TRBJ2-5, with D perhaps matching TRBD1 (5 bases). Germline values: CDR1 LGHNT, CDR2 FRNRAP. Trimming took off 2 bases at V and 0 bases at J, with 7 bases between the two ends. This CDR3 contains 14 residues. The CDR3 DNA follows: TGTGCTAGTGGTTTGTCCAGGGACCAAGAGACCCAGTACTTC. This codes for CASGLSRDQETQYF.

This clonotype showed up many times. The chain employs TRBV7-9 and TRBJ1-4; 8 bases fit TRBD1. CDR1 and CDR2 from the germline V gene are SEHNR and FQNEAQ (reference sequence). This CDR3 comprises 16 residues. Trimming removed 3 bases from V and 5 bases from J; junction bases left unmatched: 8. CDR3 region: CASSFSSGQANEKLFF. CDR3 DNA sequence: TGTGCCAGCAGCTTCTCCTCGGGACAGGCAAATGAAAAACTGTTTTTT. Full variable domain (remainder filled in from reference TRBV7-9 and TRBJ1-4): DTGVSQNPRHKITKRGQNVTFRCDPISEHNRLYWYRQTLGQGPEFLTYFQNEAQLEKSRLLSDRFSAERPKGSFSTLEIQRTEQGDSAMYLCASSFSSGQANEKLFFGSGTQLSVL.

This clonotype has at least ten counts. The V gene is TRBV5-1, the J gene TRBJ1-5, with D hard to call. There are 14 residues in the CDR3. Germline loops: CDR1 SGHRS, CDR2 YFSETQ. Trimming pared 1 base from V and 7 bases from J, leaving 12 bases between. CDR3 nucleotides: TGCGCCAGCAGCTTGTCAGGTTCCGGGCAGCCCCAGCATTTT. It translates to CASSLSGSGQPQHF.

This clonotype was counted a few times. The J gene is TRBJ2-2, the V gene TRBV11-2, with D perhaps TRBD2 (6 bases). The V gene's germline CDR1 is SGHAT and CDR2 FQNNGV. This CDR3 has 16 amino acids. Between the trimmed V and J ends, which lost 4 bases and 5 bases, there was a span of 17 bases. The CDR3: CASSSSGLSNTGELFF. CDR3 coding DNA: TGTGCCAGCAGCTCCTCGGGACTTAGTAATACCGGGGAGCTGTTTTTT. Drawing the rest from reference TRBV11-2 and TRBJ2-2, the complete variable domain is EAGVAQSPRYKIIEKRQSVAFWCNPISGHATLYWYQQILGQGPKLLIQFQNNGVVDDSQLPKDRFSAERLKGVDSTLKIQPAKLEDSAVYLCASSSSGLSNTGELFFGEGSRLTVL.

This clonotype was counted ten times or more. The J gene is TRBJ1-5, the V gene TRBV24-1; D not certain. V was clipped by 3 bases and J by 9 bases, with 23 bases between them. Germline V gene sequence: CDR1 KGHDR, CDR2 SFDVKD. The CDR3 contains 17 residues. This CDR3 reads CATSDGSAGIVGPPQHF. CDR3 DNA: TGTGCCACCAGTGATGGGTCCGCTGGGATTGTTGGTCCGCCCCAGCATTTT.

Turning to this clonotype: The junction does not match germline at one end; this may be a read error. The rearrangement links TRBV10-3 to TRBJ1-6; 7 bases line up with TRBD1. CDR1 ENHRY and CDR2 SYGVKD come from the germline V gene. The CDR3 totals 15 residues. The CDR3 spells CAISESTGHGSPLHF. In nucleotides, the CDR3 is TGTGCCATCAGTGAGTCGACAGGGCACGGTTCACCCCTCCATTTT.

This clonotype was counted at least ten times. The chain employs TRBV9 and TRBJ1-1; 7 bases map to TRBD1. The CDR3 is 14 amino acids. CDR1 is SGDLS and CDR2 is YYNGEE in the germline V gene. Losses at the gene ends were 2 bases for V and 1 base for J; bases not matched to a gene: 2. The CDR3 sequence is CASSVGTANTEAFF. CDR3 bases: TGTGCCAGCAGCGTTGGGACAGCGAACACTGAAGCTTTCTTT.

This chain joins TRBV7-8 and TRBJ2-6; TRBD2 is a possible D gene (6 bases). Gene TRBJ2-7 matches the end of the DNA better, so the J call may be wrong. The CDR3 sequence is 13 residues long. The germline V gene encodes CDR1 SGHVS and CDR2 FQNEAQ. The CDR3 here is CASSLSGWNEQYF. CDR3 DNA: TGTGCCAGCAGCTTGAGCGGGTGGAACGAGCAGTACTTC.

As to this clonotype: Mismatch with germline at one junction end may stem from a read error. The chain recombines TRBV10-3 with TRBJ1-5; possible D gene TRBD1, 6 bases. Germline V gene data show CDR1 as ENHRY and CDR2 as SYGVKD. There are 14 residues in the CDR3. The CDR3, as DNA: TGTGCCAGCAGTTTAGGGGGTCCTGATCAGCCCCAGCATTTT. Translating gives CASSLGGPDQPQHF.